The next 6 T cell receptor beta chains were all read from a single sample in a study of tumor-infiltrating lymphocytes in primary liver carcinoma. Co-extracted RNA and DNA came from 20-30 mg of unsorted bulk tissue. A primer in the constant region served to generate TCR beta cDNA from approximately 500 ng of total RNA. It was through three nested multiplex PCR rounds of slightly modified ARM-PCR that TCR beta libraries arose. A C-beta reverse primer and TRBV1-TRBV30 forward primers served in each of the first two PCR rounds, at 10 cycles apiece. A single record per CDR3 protein comes from TCRdb applying MiXCR to the multiplex PCR reads. The sample includes around 190,000 distinct CDR3 sequences, over 80% seen only once; the top ten take over 15%. The sequenced sample consisted of tumor tissue from primary liver carcinoma. The receptors were sampled from a middle-aged man with primary liver carcinoma and hepatitis B virus infection.

The V gene is TRBV29-1, the J gene TRBJ2-5; TRBD1 matches at 12 bases. The V and J ends lost 1 base and 7 bases, in that order; junction bases with no gene match: 7. The CDR3 loop spans 15 amino acids. CDR1 SQVTM and CDR2 ANQGSEA come from the germline V gene. The CDR3 DNA sequence: TGCAGCGTTGAAGGGGACAGGGGGCGAGAAGTGACCCAGTACTTC. The encoded protein is CSVEGDRGREVTQYF.

V usage is TRBV4-2 and J usage is TRBJ2-7; D is uncertain. CDR3 length: 16 amino acids. Trimming removed 0 bases at V and 7 bases at J, with 19 bases between. Germline V gives CDR1 LGHNA, CDR2 YNFKEQ. The CDR3 DNA sequence: TGTGCCAGCAGCCAAGATAGGGCTATCGGGTACTATGAGCAGTACTTC. This encodes CASSQDRAIGYYEQYF.

Remarks on this clonotype: The CDR3 end shows no conserved phenylalanine or tryptophan, and so a read error is likely. CDR3: CASSPRKNQPQYY. The DNA of the CDR3 is TGTGCCAGCAGCCCCAGGAAGAATCAGCCCCAGTATTAT. The V and J genes are TRBV28 and TRBJ1-5; D is unresolved. The DNA end is a closer match to TRBJ2-3, so the J assignment may be wrong. The CDR3 length is 13 residues. Germline CDR1 reads MDHEN; CDR2 reads SYDVKM.

The J gene is TRBJ2-7, the V gene TRBV28; a possible D gene is TRBD1 (7 bases). The CDR3 runs to 18 residues. The germline V and J ends were trimmed by 7 bases and 1 base, with 26 bases remaining between them. Germline loops: CDR1 MDHEN, CDR2 SYDVKM. The CDR3 spells CASIRKGGAGRGSYEQYF. Written as DNA, the CDR3 is TGTGCCAGCATAAGAAAAGGGGGCGCGGGGCGCGGTTCCTACGAGCAGTACTTC.

In nucleotides, the CDR3 is TGTGCCTGGGCGGTGGACCGACGAACCCCGCAGTTCTTC. Translation gives CAWAVDRRTPQFF. This chain joins TRBV30 and TRBJ2-1, with D unresolved. This CDR3 comprises 13 residues. V dropped 5 bases and J dropped 12 bases, with 20 bases sitting between them. The germline V gene has CDR1 GTSNPN and CDR2 SVGIG (reference sequence).

The chain is built from TRBV11-1 and TRBJ2-1, with D possibly TRBD2 on 5 matching bases. This CDR3 has 16 residues. V lost 9 bases and J 8 bases, leaving 26 bases between the germline ends. CDR1 is SGHAT and CDR2 is FQDESV in the germline V gene (reference sequence). In DNA, the CDR3 is TGTGCCAGTAGCCCAGGCAGTAGCGAGATGTACGATGAGCAGTTCTTC. This translates into CASSPGSSEMYDEQFF.